The clone carrying this T cell receptor (beta chain) has a handful of counts. This CDR3 is built from 13 residues. Per the germline V gene, CDR1 is SQVTM and CDR2 is ANQGSEA. Trimming removed 5 bases at V and 2 bases at J, with 12 bases between. Unique molecular identifiers tagged the TCRbeta library. TCRdb re-analysed the PCR reads in MiXCR, keeping a single row per CDR3 protein. Among approximately 400,000 distinct CDR3 sequences, 9.5% to 13% were seen once, and the ten largest hold 4.5% to 6.5%. This sample is part of a study of T-cell reconstitution after alpha-beta-depleted transplantation in children.

The genes are TRBV29-1 and TRBJ2-5, with D possibly TRBD2 on 5 matching bases. The receptor was derived from a human donor who donated a stem cell graft to a child with acute myeloid leukemia. Sequencing was performed on PBMCs from the stem cell graft donor, taken from the stem cell graft. Written as DNA, the CDR3 is TGCAGCGTTTCGGGAAGGTTACAAGAGACCCAGTACTTC. It specifies CSVSGRLQETQYF.